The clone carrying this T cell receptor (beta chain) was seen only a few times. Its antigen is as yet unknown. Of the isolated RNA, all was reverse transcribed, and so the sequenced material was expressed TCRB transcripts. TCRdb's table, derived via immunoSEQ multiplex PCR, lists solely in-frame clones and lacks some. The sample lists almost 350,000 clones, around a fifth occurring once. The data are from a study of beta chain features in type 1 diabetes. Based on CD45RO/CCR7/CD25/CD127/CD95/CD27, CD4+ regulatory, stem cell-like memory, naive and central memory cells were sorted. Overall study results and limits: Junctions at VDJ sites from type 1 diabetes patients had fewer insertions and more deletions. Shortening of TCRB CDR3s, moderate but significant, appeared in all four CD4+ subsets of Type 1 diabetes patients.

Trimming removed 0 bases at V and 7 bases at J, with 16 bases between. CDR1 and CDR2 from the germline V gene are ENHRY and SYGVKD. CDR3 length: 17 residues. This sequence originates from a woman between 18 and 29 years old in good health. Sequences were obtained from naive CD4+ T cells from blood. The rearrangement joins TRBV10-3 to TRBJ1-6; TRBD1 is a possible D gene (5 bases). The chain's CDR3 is CAISESLENDSNSPLHF. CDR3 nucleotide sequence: TGTGCCATCAGTGAGTCTCTGGAGAACGACAGCAATTCACCCCTCCACTTT.